This entry lists 14 T cell receptor beta chains sequenced from one sample in a study of neurological immune-mediated disorders. TCRdb analysed the 5' RACE reads with MiXCR anew, one entry per CDR3 protein. The sample lists about 38,000 distinct CDR3 sequences, roughly 4.8% occurring once. Sequences were obtained from CD4+ T cells from blood. The receptors here all came from a man younger than 35 in good health.

This clonotype was picked up many times. V is TRBV6-6 and J is TRBJ1-5; D unresolved. Between the trimmed V and J ends, which lost 7 bases and 6 bases, there was a span of 16 bases. The CDR3 runs to 14 residues. Germline-derived CDR1 and CDR2 are MNHNY and SVGAGI (reference sequence). The chain's CDR3 is CASTMRVSGQPQHF. The CDR3 DNA sequence: TGTGCCAGCACCATGAGGGTTAGCGGTCAGCCCCAGCATTTT.

This clonotype showed up many times. The rearrangement links TRBV7-9 to TRBJ2-5; D may correspond to TRBD1 or TRBD2 (5 bases each). CDR3 length: 14 amino acids. Germline CDR1 and CDR2: SEHNR and FQNEAQ (reference sequence). V shed 4 bases and J shed 1 base, with 10 bases lying between them. The CDR3 bases are TGTGCCAGCAGCTACCAGGGACCCCAAGAGACCCAGTACTTC. Encoded protein: CASSYQGPQETQYF. Full variable domain (remainder filled in from reference TRBV7-9 and TRBJ2-5): DTGVSQNPRHKITKRGQNVTFRCDPISEHNRLYWYRQTLGQGPEFLTYFQNEAQLEKSRLLSDRFSAERPKGSFSTLEIQRTEQGDSAMYLCASSYQGPQETQYFGPGTRLLVL.

This clonotype was seen ten or more times. The chain links TRBV5-1 to TRBJ2-2; possibly TRBD1 for D (6 bases). V dropped 0 bases and J dropped 6 bases, with 12 bases sitting between them. Per germline, CDR1 SGHRS and CDR2 YFSETQ. The CDR3 has 15 amino acids. The CDR3 DNA follows: TGCGCCAGCAGCTTGGGCAGGGGCGTCCCCGGGGAGCTGTTTTTT. The encoded protein is CASSLGRGVPGELFF.

The chain uses TRBV7-2 and TRBJ1-5; D is undetermined. The V end lost 2 bases, the J end lost 0 bases, and 8 bases lay between the germline ends. Per germline, CDR1 SGHTA and CDR2 FQGNSA. The CDR3 totals 15 residues. Here the CDR3 reads CASSLRQPSNQPQHF. As DNA, the CDR3 is TGTGCCAGCAGCTTACGGCAGCCTAGCAATCAGCCCCAGCATTTT.

This clonotype appeared many times. The chain couples TRBV7-3 to TRBJ2-3, with a tentative D call TRBD2 (5 bases). CDR1 and CDR2 from the germline V gene are SGHTA and FQGTGA. This CDR3 spans 15 amino acids. Trimming pared 2 bases from V and 1 base from J, leaving 10 bases between. The CDR3 spells CASSLQTTGTDTQYF. CDR3 coding DNA: TGTGCCAGCAGCTTACAGACTACTGGCACAGATACGCAGTATTTT.

This clonotype was seen many times. The V gene is TRBV20-1, the J gene TRBJ2-5; perhaps TRBD2 as D (6 bases). The length of the CDR3 is 15 residues. Per germline, CDR1 DFQATT and CDR2 SNEGSKA (reference sequence). Trimming left V 1 base short and J 2 bases short, with 14 bases between. DNA for the CDR3: TGCAGTGCTAGAGCCGGCGGGACTTCACAAGAGACCCAGTACTTC. Translation gives CSARAGGTSQETQYF.

Ten or more counts support this clonotype. The genes are TRBV27 and TRBJ1-2; 10 positions agree with TRBD1. The CDR3 is 15 amino acids. Germline V gives CDR1 MNHEY, CDR2 SMNVEV (reference sequence). V lost 7 bases to trimming and J lost 6 bases; unmatched junction nucleotides: 11. The CDR3: CASTSYGTGEDGYTF. The CDR3 DNA sequence: TGTGCCAGCACCTCGTATGGGACAGGGGAAGATGGCTACACCTTC.

In this sample, this clonotype turned up many times. The chain carries TRBV4-2 and TRBJ2-7; no clear D. This CDR3 has 13 amino acids. Trimming removed 8 bases from V and 7 bases from J, with 18 bases in between. CDR1 is LGHNA, CDR2 YNFKEQ, per germline. The CDR3 sequence is CASGSQDMGEQYF. The CDR3 coding sequence is TGTGCCAGCGGAAGTCAGGATATGGGGGAGCAGTACTTC.

This clonotype was seen many times. This rearrangement joins TRBV5-1 to TRBJ1-2, with D possibly matching TRBD1 (5 bases). Trimming stripped 4 bases from V and 4 bases from J, with 20 bases between. The CDR3 sequence is 16 residues long. Germline CDR1 SGHRS, CDR2 YFSETQ. For the CDR3, the DNA is TGCGCCAGCAGCGGGACCGGGGGGGTAGGATCCTATGGCTACACCTTC. It specifies CASSGTGGVGSYGYTF.

This clonotype was counted ten times or more. The chain joins TRBV7-9 to TRBJ1-5; D might be TRBD1 (6 bases). This CDR3 spans 14 amino acids. The germline V gene encodes CDR1 SEHNR and CDR2 FQNEAQ (reference sequence). V was trimmed by 6 bases and J by 3 bases, leaving 12 bases between them. The CDR3 region is CASRRGGPNQPQHF. CDR3 bases: TGTGCCAGCAGAAGGGGGGGACCCAATCAGCCCCAGCATTTT.

Ten or more counts support this clonotype. This chain connects TRBV20-1 to TRBJ1-2; no clear D gene. V dropped 1 base and J dropped 7 bases, with 7 bases sitting between them. The CDR3 is 11 residues long. CDR1 is DFQATT, CDR2 SNEGSKA, per germline (reference sequence). As DNA, the CDR3 is TGCAGTGCTAGAGCGGCGCGTGGCTACACCTTC. Translated: CSARAARGYTF.

This clonotype was detected ten times or more. The gene calls are TRBV4-3 and TRBJ2-3; TRBD2 aligns across 7 bases. The CDR3 runs 19 residues. Germline CDR1 is LGHNA and CDR2 is YSLEER. J lost 1 base, V lost 0 bases, and 13 bases had no gene match. The CDR3 protein is CASSQDWVRGRVGTDTQYF. The CDR3 coding sequence is TGCGCCAGCAGCCAAGATTGGGTGCGGGGGAGAGTGGGCACAGATACGCAGTATTTT.

This clonotype was detected many times. The chain recombines TRBV10-3 with TRBJ2-7, with a tentative D call TRBD2 (5 bases). Trimming stripped 2 bases from V and 4 bases from J, with 15 bases between. Germline V gene sequence: CDR1 ENHRY, CDR2 SYGVKD. The CDR3 spans 15 residues. The CDR3 DNA sequence: TGTGCCATCAGTGAGCGGGGTTTCGATTTATACGAGCAGTACTTC. Its protein product is CAISERGFDLYEQYF.

The table lists this clonotype with many counts. The V call is TRBV2, the J call TRBJ1-3; maybe TRBD1 (5 bases). Looked up from germline, CDR1 is SNHLY and CDR2 is FYNNEI. Trimming pared 8 bases from V and 7 bases from J, leaving 18 bases between. This CDR3 spans 14 amino acids. CDR3 DNA: TGTGCCAGCCTAAGGGACCGGTTCACGAACACCATATATTTT. Residues: CASLRDRFTNTIYF.